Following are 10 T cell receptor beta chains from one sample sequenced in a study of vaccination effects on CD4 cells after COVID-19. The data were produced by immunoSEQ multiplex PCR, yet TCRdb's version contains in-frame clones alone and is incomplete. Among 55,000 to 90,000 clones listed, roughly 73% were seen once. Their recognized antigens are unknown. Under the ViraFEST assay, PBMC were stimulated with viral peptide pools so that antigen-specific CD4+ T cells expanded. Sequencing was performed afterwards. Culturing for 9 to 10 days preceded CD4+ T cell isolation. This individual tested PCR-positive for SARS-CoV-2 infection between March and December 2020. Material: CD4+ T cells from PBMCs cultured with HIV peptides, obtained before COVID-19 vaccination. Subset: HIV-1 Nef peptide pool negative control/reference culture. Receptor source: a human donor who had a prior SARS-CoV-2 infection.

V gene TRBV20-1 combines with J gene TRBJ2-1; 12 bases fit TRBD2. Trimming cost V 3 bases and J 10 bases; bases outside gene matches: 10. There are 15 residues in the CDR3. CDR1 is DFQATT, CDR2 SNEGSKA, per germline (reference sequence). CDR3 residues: CSASKLAGGGSEQFF. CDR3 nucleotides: TGCAGTGCTAGTAAGCTAGCGGGAGGGGGGAGCGAGCAGTTCTTC.

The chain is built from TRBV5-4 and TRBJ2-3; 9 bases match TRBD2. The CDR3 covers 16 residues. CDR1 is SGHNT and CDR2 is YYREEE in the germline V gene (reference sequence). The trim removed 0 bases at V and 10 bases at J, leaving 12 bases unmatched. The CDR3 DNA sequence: TGTGCCAGCAGCTTGGCTGGCACTAGCGGGCTTCATCCGCAGTATTTT. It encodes CASSLAGTSGLHPQYF.

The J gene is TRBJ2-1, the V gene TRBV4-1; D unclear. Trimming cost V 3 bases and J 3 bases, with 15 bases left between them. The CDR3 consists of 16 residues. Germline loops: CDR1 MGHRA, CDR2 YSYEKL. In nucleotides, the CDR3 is TGCGCCAGCAGCCATACTTGGACGACTGGCTACAATGAGCAGTTCTTC. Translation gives CASSHTWTTGYNEQFF.

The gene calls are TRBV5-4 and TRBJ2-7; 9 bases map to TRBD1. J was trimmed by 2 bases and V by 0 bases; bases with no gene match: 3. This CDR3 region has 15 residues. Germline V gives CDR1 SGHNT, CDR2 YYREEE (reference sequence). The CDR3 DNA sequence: TGTGCCAGCAGCTTGGGACAGGGGGTGCCCTACGAGCAGTACTTC. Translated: CASSLGQGVPYEQYF.

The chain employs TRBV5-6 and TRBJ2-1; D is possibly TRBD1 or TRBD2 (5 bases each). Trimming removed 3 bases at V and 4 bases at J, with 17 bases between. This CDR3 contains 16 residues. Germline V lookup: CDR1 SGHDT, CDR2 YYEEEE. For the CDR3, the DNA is TGTGCCAGCAGCTCACCCGGGACCCTTATTTACAATGAGCAGTTCTTC. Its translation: CASSSPGTLIYNEQFF. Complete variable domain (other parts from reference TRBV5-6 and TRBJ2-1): DAGVTQSPTHLIKTRGQQVTLRCSPKSGHDTVSWYQQALGQGPQFIFQYYEEEERQRGNFPDRFSGHQFPNYSSELNVNALLLGDSALYLCASSSPGTLIYNEQFFGPGTRLTVL.

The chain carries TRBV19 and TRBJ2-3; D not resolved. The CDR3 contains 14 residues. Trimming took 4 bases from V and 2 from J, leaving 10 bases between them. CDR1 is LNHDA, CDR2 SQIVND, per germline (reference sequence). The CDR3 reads CASSTSGLTDTQYF. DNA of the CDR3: TGTGCCAGTAGTACCTCCGGGCTCACAGATACGCAGTATTTT. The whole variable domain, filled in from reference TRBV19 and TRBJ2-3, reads DGGITQSPKYLFRKEGQNVTLSCEQNLNHDAMYWYRQDPGQGLRLIYYSQIVNDFQKGDIAEGYSVSREKKESFPLTVTSAQKNPTAFYLCASSTSGLTDTQYFGPGTRLTVL.

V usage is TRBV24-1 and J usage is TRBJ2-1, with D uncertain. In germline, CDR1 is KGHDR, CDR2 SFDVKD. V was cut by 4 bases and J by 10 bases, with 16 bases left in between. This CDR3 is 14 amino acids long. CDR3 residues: CATSDPPPQEEQFF. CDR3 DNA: TGTGCCACCAGTGACCCTCCCCCACAAGAAGAGCAGTTCTTC.

DNA of the CDR3: TGTGCCAGCAGCTCAAGTGAATCTACGGGGACAGGGCTGCTCTATGGCTACACCTTC. Its translation is CASSSSESTGTGLLYGYTF. This chain links TRBV21-1 with TRBJ1-2; the table assigns TRBD1, which was not confirmed against the DNA. TRBV21-1 is a recognized pseudogene. This CDR3 has 19 amino acids.

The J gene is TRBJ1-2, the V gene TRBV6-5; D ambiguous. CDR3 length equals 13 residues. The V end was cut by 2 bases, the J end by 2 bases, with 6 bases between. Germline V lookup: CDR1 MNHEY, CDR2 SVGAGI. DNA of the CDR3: TGTGCCAGCAGTTACGGGCAAAACTATGGCTACACCTTC. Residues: CASSYGQNYGYTF.

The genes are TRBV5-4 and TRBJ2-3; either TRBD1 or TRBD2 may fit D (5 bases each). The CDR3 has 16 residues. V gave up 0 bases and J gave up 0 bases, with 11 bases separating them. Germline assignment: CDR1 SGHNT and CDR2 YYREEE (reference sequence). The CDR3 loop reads CASSLGGGSSTDTQYF. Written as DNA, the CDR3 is TGTGCCAGCAGCTTGGGGGGCGGGTCTAGCACAGATACGCAGTATTTT.